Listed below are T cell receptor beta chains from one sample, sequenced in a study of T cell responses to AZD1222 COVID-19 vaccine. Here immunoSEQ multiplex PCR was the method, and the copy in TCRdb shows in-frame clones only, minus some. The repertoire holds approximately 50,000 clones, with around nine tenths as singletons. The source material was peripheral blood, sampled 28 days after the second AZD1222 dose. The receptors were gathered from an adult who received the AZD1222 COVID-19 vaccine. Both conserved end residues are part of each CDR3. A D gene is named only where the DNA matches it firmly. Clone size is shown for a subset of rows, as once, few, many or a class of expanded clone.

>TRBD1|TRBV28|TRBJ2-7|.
TGTGCCAGCAGTTTGGGGGACAGGGGGCTGGGGTCCTACGAGCAGTACTTC
CASSLGDRGLGSYEQYF
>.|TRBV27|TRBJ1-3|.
TGTGCCAGCAGTTCGACGGCAGGCTCTGGAAACACCATATATTTT
CASSSTAGSGNTIYF
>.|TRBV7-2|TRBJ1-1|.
TGTGCCAGCAGCCCGCGAAGGATGCGGAGGAACACTGAAGCTTTCTTT
CASSPRRMRRNTEAFF
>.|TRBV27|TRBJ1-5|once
TGTGCCAGCAGTATGACATGGACAGCCCTTGGCAATCAGCCCCAGCATTTT
CASSMTWTALGNQPQHF
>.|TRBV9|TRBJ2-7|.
TGTGCCAGTACCCGGGGCGGTTTGAGCGAGCAGTACTTC
CASTRGGLSEQYF
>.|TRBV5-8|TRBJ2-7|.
TGTGCCAGCAGCTTCCAGTACGAGCAGTACTTC
CASSFQYEQYF
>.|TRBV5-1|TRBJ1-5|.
TGCGCCAGCAGCTTGGGCGGGGATAGCAATCAGCCCCAGCATTTT
CASSLGGDSNQPQHF
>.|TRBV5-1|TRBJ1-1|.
TGCGCCAGCAGCTCCTACCGCGGGGTGGGAAACACTGAAGCTTTCTTT
CASSSYRGVGNTEAFF
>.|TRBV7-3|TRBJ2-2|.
TGTGCCAGCAGCTCTCGACAGGGGGAGCTGTTTTTT
CASSSRQGELFF
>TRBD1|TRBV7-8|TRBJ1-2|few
TGTGCCAGCAGCGTTGCCAGGGGGCGAGGCTATGGCTACACCTTC
CASSVARGRGYGYTF
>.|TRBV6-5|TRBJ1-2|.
TGTGCCAGCAGTTACTCGTCGGGGACGGTAGGCTACACCTTC
CASSYSSGTVGYTF
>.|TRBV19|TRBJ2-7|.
TGTGCCAGTAGTCTGCCGGGACACGGCTACGAGCAGTACTTC
CASSLPGHGYEQYF
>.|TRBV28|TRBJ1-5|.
TGTGCCAGCCGAGGATCCGGACCGACTAAACATTTT
CASRGSGPTKHF
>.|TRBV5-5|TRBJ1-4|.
TGTGCCAGCAGCTTGACCAGGGACCAGGGAAAACTGTTTTTT
CASSLTRDQGKLFF
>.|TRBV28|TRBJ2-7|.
TGTGCCAGCAGTTCACCGGCGGGGAAGTCCTACGAGCAGTACTTC
CASSSPAGKSYEQYF
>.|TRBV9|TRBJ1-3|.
TGTGCCAGCAGCGTAGGGATCGGAAACACCATATATTTT
CASSVGIGNTIYF
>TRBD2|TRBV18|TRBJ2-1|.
TGTGCCAGCTCACCCGCGGGGGTCTCCAATGAGCAGTTCTTC
CASSPAGVSNEQFF
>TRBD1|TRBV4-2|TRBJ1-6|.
TGTGCCAGCAGCGGGACAGGGGGCGCCGGGAATAATTCACCCCTCCACTTT
CASSGTGGAGNNSPLHF
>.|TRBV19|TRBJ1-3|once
TGTGCCAGTAGCCGGTGGGAGGCTGGAAACACCATATATTTT
CASSRWEAGNTIYF
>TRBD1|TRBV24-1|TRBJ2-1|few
TGTGCCACCAGTGATGCCTCCGGGACAGGGCCATACAATGAGCAGTTCTTC
CATSDASGTGPYNEQFF
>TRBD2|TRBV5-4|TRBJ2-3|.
TGTGCCAGCATCAAACGGGGGGGCGCGTTGGATACGCAGTATTTT
CASIKRGGALDTQYF
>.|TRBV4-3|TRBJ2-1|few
TGCGCCAGCAGCCAAGATAGGAGGCACCCCTACAATGAGCAGTTCTTC
CASSQDRRHPYNEQFF
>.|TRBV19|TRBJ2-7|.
TGTGCCAGTAGTATTCGGGGCCCCTACGAGCAGTACTTC
CASSIRGPYEQYF
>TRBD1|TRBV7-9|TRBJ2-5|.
TGTGCCAGCACCCAAAGGGACAGGGCCCAGACCCAGTACTTC
CASTQRDRAQTQYF
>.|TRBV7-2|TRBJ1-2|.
TGTGCCAGCAGCGACCAGGTGGGGGCCAACAACTATGGCTACACCTTC
CASSDQVGANNYGYTF
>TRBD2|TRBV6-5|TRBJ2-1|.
TGTGCCAGCAGGCTAGCGGGGGGGCCGTCCAATGAGCAGTTCTTC
CASRLAGGPSNEQFF
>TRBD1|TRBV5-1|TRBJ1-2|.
TGCGCCAGCAGCTTGGGGGACAGGGCCTATGGCTACACCTTC
CASSLGDRAYGYTF
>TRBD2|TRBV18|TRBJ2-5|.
TGTGCCAGCTCACCAAATCTAGCGGGAGTCGAGACCCAGTACTTC
CASSPNLAGVETQYF
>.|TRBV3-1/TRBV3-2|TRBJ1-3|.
TGTGCCAGCAGCCAATGTCAGGCCTCCTTGGACACCATATATTTT
CASSQCQASLDTIYF
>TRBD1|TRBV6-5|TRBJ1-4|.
TGTGCCAGCAGTTCAACCTGGACAGGGCAGCGTGAAAAACTGTTTTTT
CASSSTWTGQREKLFF
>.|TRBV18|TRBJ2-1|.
TGTGCCAGCTCACTGAATTTCGGGGGAAGCAATGAGCAGTTCTTC
CASSLNFGGSNEQFF
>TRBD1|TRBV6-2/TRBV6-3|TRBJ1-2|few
TGTGCCAGCAGTTACACGGACAGGGGTCGTGTTGACTATGGCTACACCTTC
CASSYTDRGRVDYGYTF
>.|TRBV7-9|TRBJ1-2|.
TGTGCCAGCAGCTTAGATGGTGGCGGTGGCTACACCTTC
CASSLDGGGGYTF
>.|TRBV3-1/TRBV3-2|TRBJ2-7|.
TGTGCCAGCAGCCAAGATCAGTTTGCGGGTTACGAGCAGTACTTC
CASSQDQFAGYEQYF
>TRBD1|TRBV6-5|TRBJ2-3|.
TGTGCCAGCAGTTACTCGAGGGGGCGACCAGATACGCAGTATTTT
CASSYSRGRPDTQYF
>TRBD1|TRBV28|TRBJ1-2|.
TGTGCCAGCACCACAGGGGCATGGGGCTACACCTTC
CASTTGAWGYTF
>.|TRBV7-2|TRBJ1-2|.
TGTGCCAGCAGCCCCGCAGGGCGGATAGGTGGCTACACCTTC
CASSPAGRIGGYTF
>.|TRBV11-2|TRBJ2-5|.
TGTGCCAGCAGCTTCGGAGCAACTAGCAACTCAAAAGGAGAGACCCAGTACTTC
CASSFGATSNSKGETQYF
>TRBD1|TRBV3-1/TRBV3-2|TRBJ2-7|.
TGTGCCAGCAGCCACCAAGGACAGGGTGCGCAGTACTTC
CASSHQGQGAQYF
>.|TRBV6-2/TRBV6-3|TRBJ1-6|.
TGTGCCAGCAGTTACTCAGGCGGGAATTCACCCCTCCACTTT
CASSYSGGNSPLHF
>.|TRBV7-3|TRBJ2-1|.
TGTGCCAGCAGCGCAGCCGGCGGGACCTACAATGAGCAGTTCTTC
CASSAAGGTYNEQFF
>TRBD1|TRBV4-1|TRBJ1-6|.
TGCGCCAGCAGCCAAGAATCGACAGGGCCAAATTCACCCCTCCACTTT
CASSQESTGPNSPLHF
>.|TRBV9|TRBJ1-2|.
TGTGCCAGCAACCGGGATGACTATGGCTACACCTTC
CASNRDDYGYTF
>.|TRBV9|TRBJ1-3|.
TGTGCCAGCAGCCAAGAGAACAGGGCAAAAGGAAACACCATATATTTT
CASSQENRAKGNTIYF
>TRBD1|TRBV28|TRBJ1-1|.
TGTGCCAGCAGTGCGACACAGGGGCTGGGAACTGAAGCTTTCTTT
CASSATQGLGTEAFF
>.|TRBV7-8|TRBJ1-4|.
TGTGCCAGCAGCTTAGCAGGTGTGGAAAAACTGTTTTTT
CASSLAGVEKLFF
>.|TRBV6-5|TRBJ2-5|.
TGTGCCAGCAGCCCACAAGCCCAAGAGACCCAGTACTTC
CASSPQAQETQYF
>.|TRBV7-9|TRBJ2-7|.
TGTGCCAGCAGCCCAACGGCGCACTACGAGCAGTACTTC
CASSPTAHYEQYF
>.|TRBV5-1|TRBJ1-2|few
TGCGCCAGCAGCTACAGCAGCTATGGCTACACCTTC
CASSYSSYGYTF